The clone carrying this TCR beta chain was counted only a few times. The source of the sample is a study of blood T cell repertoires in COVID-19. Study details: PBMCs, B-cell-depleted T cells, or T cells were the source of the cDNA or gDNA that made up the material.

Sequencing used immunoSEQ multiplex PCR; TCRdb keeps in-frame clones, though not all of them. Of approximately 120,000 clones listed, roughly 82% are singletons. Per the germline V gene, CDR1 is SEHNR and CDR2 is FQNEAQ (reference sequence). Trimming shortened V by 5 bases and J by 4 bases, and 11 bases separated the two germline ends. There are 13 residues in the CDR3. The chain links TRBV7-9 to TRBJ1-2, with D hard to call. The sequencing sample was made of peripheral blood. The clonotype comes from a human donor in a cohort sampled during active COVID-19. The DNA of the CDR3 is TGTGCCAGCAGCACGGAGACGCCCTATGGCTACACCTTC. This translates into CASSTETPYGYTF.